The 13 T cell receptor beta chains given below trace back to one sample, sequenced in a study of CD8 T cells in Susac syndrome. The RNA, about 0.5 to 1 ug, was put through reverse transcription using random hexamers. TCRdb called the immunoSEQ multiplex PCR reads again in MiXCR, with one record for every CDR3 protein. This table has roughly 200,000 distinct CDR3 sequences, about 95% appearing once. The sample consisted of CD4+ T cells from PBMCs. The receptors shown here come from a human donor with Susac syndrome.

Here the CDR3 reads CASRMGQGNYEQFF. In DNA, the CDR3 is TGTGCCAGTAGAATGGGACAGGGGAACTATGAGCAGTTCTTC. The chain employs TRBV19 and TRBJ2-1; 10 nucleotides align to TRBD1. This CDR3 contains 14 residues. CDR1 is LNHDA, CDR2 SQIVND, per germline (reference sequence). The V gene end was trimmed by 6 bases and the J gene end by 8 bases; junction bases not matched to a gene: 7.

The chain links TRBV19 to TRBJ1-2; tentative D call: TRBD1 (5 bases). The CDR3 is made up of 14 amino acids. CDR1 and CDR2 from the germline V gene are LNHDA and SQIVND (reference sequence). Trimming stripped 6 bases from V and 6 bases from J, with 17 bases between. The CDR3 protein is CASSLGSTVNGYTF. The CDR3 nucleotides read TGTGCCAGTAGCCTTGGATCGACAGTAAATGGCTACACCTTC.

The chain links TRBV30 to TRBJ1-1, with a possible D match to TRBD1 (5 bases). The CDR3 totals 15 residues. The germline V and J ends were trimmed by 3 bases and 0 bases, with 14 bases remaining between them. Germline-derived CDR1 and CDR2 are GTSNPN and SVGIG (reference sequence). The CDR3 bases are TGTGCCTGGAGCGGCTACACAGGAGTGAACACTGAAGCTTTCTTT. This encodes CAWSGYTGVNTEAFF.

As concerns this clonotype: Germline and junction disagree at one end, which may indicate a read error. The chain is built from TRBV18 and TRBJ1-2; no clear D gene. The CDR3 loop spans 14 amino acids. Germline-derived CDR1 and CDR2 are KGHSH and LQKENI. The chain's CDR3 is CVSTTEQTNYGYTF. CDR3 in DNA: TGTGTCAGCACTACCGAACAGACAAACTATGGCTACACCTTC.

The genes are TRBV12-3 or TRBV12-4 and TRBJ2-3; D is ambiguous. This CDR3 is 11 amino acids long. V was pared by 7 bases and J by 6 bases, with 8 bases between. This chain's CDR3 is CASNQYDTQYF. The CDR3 DNA follows: TGTGCCAGCAACCAATACGATACGCAGTATTTT.

This clonotype has just one count. The rearrangement links TRBV11-2 to TRBJ2-3; D remains unclear. Germline V CDR1 and CDR2: SGHAT, FQNNGV. The CDR3 is 17 amino acids. Deletions cut 1 base from V and 2 bases from J, with 16 bases between. In nucleotides, the CDR3 is TGTGCCAGCAGCTTAGTAACTACCAGGCTGTTCACAGATACGCAGTATTTT. The encoded protein is CASSLVTTRLFTDTQYF. The variable domain in full, with the rest retrieved from reference TRBV11-2 and TRBJ2-3, is EAGVAQSPRYKIIEKRQSVAFWCNPISGHATLYWYQQILGQGPKLLIQFQNNGVVDDSQLPKDRFSAERLKGVDSTLKIQPAKLEDSAVYLCASSLVTTRLFTDTQYFGPGTRLTVL.

The chain couples TRBV7-2 to TRBJ2-7; D is undetermined. In germline, CDR1 is SGHTA, CDR2 FQGNSA. Trimming stripped 4 bases from V and 0 bases from J, with 13 bases between. The CDR3 is 15 residues long. CDR3 in amino acids: CASSWSGLSSYEQYF. Here the CDR3 DNA reads TGTGCCAGCAGCTGGTCGGGCCTGAGCTCCTACGAGCAGTACTTC.

The chain joins TRBV20-1 to TRBJ1-2; no clear D gene. The length of the CDR3 is 14 residues. V dropped 5 bases and J dropped 0 bases, with 13 bases sitting between them. Germline V CDR1 and CDR2: DFQATT, SNEGSKA (reference sequence). The CDR3 DNA is TGCAGTGCTCAACCACTCGGAGCTAACTATGGCTACACCTTC. Its protein product is CSAQPLGANYGYTF.

The CDR3 DNA reads TGTGCCACCAGCAGAGAGAGCGGGTCGAACACCGGGGAGCTGTTTTTT. Translated: CATSRESGSNTGELFF. The rearrangement uses TRBV15 and TRBJ2-2, with D tentatively TRBD2 (6 bases). The CDR3 runs 16 residues. With 0 bases removed from V and 0 bases from J, the gap between germline ends came to 8 bases. CDR1 is LNHNV, CDR2 YYDKDF, per germline (reference sequence). The entire variable domain, with the rest obtained from reference TRBV15 and TRBJ2-2, is as follows: DAMVIQNPRYQVTQFGKPVTLSCSQTLNHNVMYWYQQKSSQAPKLLFHYYDKDFNNEADTPDNFQSRRPNTSFCFLDIRSPGLGDTAMYLCATSRESGSNTGELFFGEGSRLTVL.

This chain links TRBV18 with TRBJ2-7; 8 bases map to TRBD2. This CDR3 region has 14 residues. V dropped 3 bases and J dropped 7; count of bases not matched to a gene: 8. Germline V lookup: CDR1 KGHSH, CDR2 LQKENI. This CDR3 reads CASSPPGTRDEQYF. The CDR3 nucleotides are TGTGCCAGCTCACCTCCCGGGACTAGAGATGAGCAGTACTTC.

This CDR3 reads CASSLDLERRERGEQYF. Here the CDR3 DNA reads TGTGCCAGCAGCTTAGATTTAGAGCGTAGGGAGCGTGGCGAGCAGTACTTC. This rearrangement joins TRBV11-2 to TRBJ2-7; a possible D gene is TRBD2 (5 bases). The V gene lost 0 bases and the J gene lost 6 bases, with 21 bases spanning the gap. This CDR3 has 17 residues. Germline lookup yields CDR1 SGHAT and CDR2 FQNNGV.

The rearrangement links TRBV15 to TRBJ2-3, with D uncertain. Germline V gene data show CDR1 as LNHNV and CDR2 as YYDKDF (reference sequence). There are 17 residues in the CDR3. Trimming cost V 0 bases and J 2 bases, with 15 bases left between them. The CDR3 region is CATSRDLAVEVTDTQYF. As DNA, the CDR3 is TGTGCCACCAGCAGAGATCTGGCGGTCGAGGTCACAGATACGCAGTATTTT.

The chain employs TRBV20-1 and TRBJ2-5, with TRBD2 matching 7 bases. CDR3 length: 13 residues. The V segment lost 5 bases and the J segment 5 bases; nucleotides outside the gene matches: 8. The germline V gene has CDR1 DFQATT and CDR2 SNEGSKA (reference sequence). The CDR3 DNA follows: TGCAGTGCTCCACTAGCGTACAAGGAGACCCAGTACTTC. Its protein is CSAPLAYKETQYF.